This entry lists 28 T cell receptor beta chains sequenced from one sample in a study of tissue T cells after allogeneic stem cell transplantation. TCRdb keeps only in-frame clones here, not all; method: immunoSEQ multiplex PCR. The sample consists of about 50,000 clones, around 67% of them appearing once. Specimen: sorted cells pooled from one or two spleens. The receptors shown here come from a pool of C57BL/6 mice in good health.

There are a few counts of this clone. Gene names denote mouse genes. The read halts 1 residue ahead of the CDR3 end, with the missing end drawn from the germline J gene. The rearrangement links TRBV13-2 to TRBJ2-7; perhaps TRBD1 as D (6 bases). Trimming left V 8 bases short and J 5 bases short, with 8 bases between. From germline, CDR1 is NNHNN and CDR2 SYGAGS (reference sequence). CDR3 length: 10 amino acids. Incomplete CDR3 DNA: TGTGCCAGAGAGGGGGATGAACAGTAC. It encodes CAREGDEQY. The full CDR3 sequence reads CAREGDEQYF.

As regards this clone: The germline and genes are mouse ones. The CDR3 end lies 1 residue beyond the end of the read and is filled in from the germline J gene. This chain joins TRBV1 and TRBJ1-6; D uncertain. TRBJ1-6 is known as an ORF, though its function is uncertain. The germline CDR1 and CDR2 sequences are NSQYPW and LRSPGD (reference sequence). V dropped 0 bases and J dropped 7 bases, with 7 bases sitting between them. The CDR3 is 14 residues long. CDR3 region: CTCSADHRNSPLYF. The CDR3 bases that were read are TGCACCTGCAGTGCAGATCACCGAAATTCGCCCCTCTAC.

As for this clone: Gene names follow the mouse nomenclature. With the read ending 1 residue before the CDR3 end, the germline J gene is used to fill in that end. This sequence joins TRBV5 and TRBJ2-1; the match to TRBD1 covers 7 bases. This CDR3 has 14 residues. The germline V gene has CDR1 LGHNA and CDR2 YNLKQL (reference sequence). Germline trimming cut 5 bases from V and 0 bases from J; bases unmatched to any gene: 1. The DNA read from the CDR3 is TGTGCCAGCAGCAGGGACAGTAACTATGCTGAGCAGTTC. Residues: CASSRDSNYAEQF. The whole CDR3 protein is CASSRDSNYAEQFF.

Comment on this clone: Gene labels here are mouse ones. The read halts 1 residue ahead of the CDR3 end, with the missing end drawn from the germline J gene. The chain couples TRBV24 to TRBJ1-2; D possibly corresponds to TRBD1 (5 bases). The CDR3 loop spans 16 amino acids. Germline assignment: CDR1 KGHTA and CDR2 FRNEEI. V was trimmed by 0 bases and J by 0 bases, leaving 11 bases between them. CDR3 DNA (partial): TGTGCCAGCAGTCTGTATTTCACAGGAGCAAACTCCGACTACACC. This codes for CASSLYFTGANSDYT. The entire CDR3 reads CASSLYFTGANSDYTF.

Comment on this clone: Gene names are the mouse ones. The read finishes 1 residue shy of the CDR3 end, and the germline J gene is used to complete it. The chain joins TRBV13-3 to TRBJ1-3; 9 positions agree with TRBD1. The CDR3 length is 14 residues. V was clipped by 4 bases and J by 3 bases; unmatched bases: 2. Germline values: CDR1 NNHDY, CDR2 SYVADS. The CDR3 DNA, read in part, is TGTGCCAGCAGTTGGGACAGGGATGGAAATACGCTCTAT. Protein product: CASSWDRDGNTLY. The entire CDR3 reads CASSWDRDGNTLYF. Looking up the rest from reference TRBV13-3 and TRBJ1-3 gives the full variable domain: EAAVTQSPRSKVAVTGGKVTLSCHQTNNHDYMYWYRQDTGHGLRLIHYSYVADSTEKGDIPDGYKASRPSQENFSLILELASLSQTAVYFCASSWDRDGNTLYFGEGSRLIVV.

With regard to this clone: Genes and germline are mouse. The sequence runs out 1 residue before the end of the CDR3; the remainder is reconstructed from the germline J gene. The chain has TRBV3 and TRBJ2-1; TRBD2 aligns across 9 bases. The CDR3 has 14 amino acids. With V trimmed by 7 bases and J by 1 base, 2 bases remained unmatched. The germline V gene has CDR1 SNHLY and CDR2 FYNGKV (reference sequence). The covered CDR3 bases are TGTGCCAGCACCGACTGGGGGAACTATGCTGAGCAGTTC. Protein product: CASTDWGNYAEQF. The CDR3 in full is CASTDWGNYAEQFF.

In regard to this clone: Gene names are the mouse ones. With the read ending 1 residue before the CDR3 end, the germline J gene is used to fill in that end. The J gene is TRBJ2-5, the V gene TRBV2, with D perhaps given as TRBD1 or TRBD2 (6 bases each). This CDR3 region has 14 residues. Trimming shortened V by 0 bases and J by 6 bases, and 10 bases separated the two germline ends. Per the germline V gene, CDR1 is LGHNA and CDR2 is YSYQKL. The CDR3 sequence is CASSQDAGADTQYF. The sequenced CDR3 bases are TGTGCCAGCAGCCAAGATGCGGGGGCGGACACCCAGTAC.

Remarks on this clone: Mouse names are used for the genes. The read comes to an end 1 residue before the CDR3 does, leaving the germline J gene to fill in the end. The sample contains more than one DNA sequence encoding this CDR3. The chain joins TRBV16 to TRBJ2-7; a weak D match, TRBD1 (5 bases). In germline, CDR1 is SGHSA, CDR2 FRNQAP. V was trimmed by 1 base and J by 0 bases, leaving 7 bases between them. This CDR3 comprises 14 residues. CDR3 in amino acids: CASSLGQSSYEQYF. Partial CDR3 DNA: TGTGCAAGCAGCTTAGGACAGAGCTCCTATGAACAGTAC.

Concerning this clone: Each gene name is a mouse one. The missing CDR3 end, 1 residue past where the read stops, is filled in from the germline J gene. This sequence joins TRBV13-1 and TRBJ1-2, with D hard to call. Germline assignment: CDR1 NSHNY and CDR2 SYGAGN. This CDR3 region has 13 residues. The V end lost 5 bases, the J end lost 2 bases, and 10 bases lay between the germline ends. The CDR3 bases that were read are TGTGCCAGCAGACCAGATACCAACTCCGACTACACC. It encodes CASRPDTNSDYT. The full CDR3 is CASRPDTNSDYTF.

With regard to this clone: These gene names are mouse names. The read gets to within 1 residue of the CDR3 end, and the germline J gene fills in the rest. The chain employs TRBV13-2 and TRBJ2-3; D tentatively reads TRBD1 or TRBD2 (6 bases each). The germline V and J ends were trimmed by 5 bases and 0 bases, with 7 bases remaining between them. The CDR3 is 13 residues long. Germline V lookup: CDR1 NNHNN, CDR2 SYGAGS (reference sequence). Incomplete CDR3 DNA: TGTGCCAGCGGGGGGGCTAGTGCAGAAACGCTGTAT. This sequence encodes CASGGASAETLY. The whole CDR3 sequence is CASGGASAETLYF.

Regarding this clone: Gene and germline names: mouse. The read gets to within 1 residue of the CDR3 end, and the germline J gene fills in the rest. Other DNA sequences from this sample encode an identical CDR3 as well. The chain uses TRBV1 and TRBJ1-1; 10 nucleotides match TRBD1. Germline values: CDR1 NSQYPW, CDR2 LRSPGD (reference sequence). There are 15 residues in the CDR3. The junction had 2 bases not matched to a gene; V was cut back by 3 bases and J by 1 base. Incomplete CDR3 DNA: TGCACCTGCAGTGCTCGGGACAGGGGGAACACAGAAGTCTTC. Its protein is CTCSARDRGNTEVF. The full CDR3 sequence reads CTCSARDRGNTEVFF.

A note on this clone: Mouse germline and gene names are used. Sequencing ends 1 residue short of the CDR3 end; the germline J gene provides the rest. J is TRBJ2-3 and V is TRBV26; TRBD2 matches 7 bases. Germline CDR1 is KGHPV and CDR2 is FQNQEV (reference sequence). V lost 3 bases and J lost 0; bases outside the gene matches: 6. The CDR3 loop spans 16 amino acids. The covered CDR3 bases are TGTGCCAGCAGTCTCTGGACTGGCGCTAGTGCAGAAACGCTGTAT. This sequence encodes CASSLWTGASAETLY. The complete CDR3 reads CASSLWTGASAETLYF.

Remarks on this clone: Genes and germline are mouse. The read finishes 1 residue shy of the CDR3 end, and the germline J gene is used to complete it. This chain uses TRBV13-3 with TRBJ2-1, with TRBD2 matching 10 bases. The V gene's germline CDR1 is NNHDY and CDR2 SYVADS. CDR3 length: 15 amino acids. Trimming took 3 bases from V and 1 from J; bases not matched to a gene: 1. CDR3 bases read: TGTGCCAGCAGTGGGGACTGGGGAAACTATGCTGAGCAGTTC. Its translation is CASSGDWGNYAEQF. The whole CDR3 reads CASSGDWGNYAEQFF.

Concerning this clone: Germline and genes here are mouse. The observed sequence ends 1 residue before the CDR3 terminus, with the missing tail filled in from the germline J gene. This sequence joins TRBV3 and TRBJ1-3, with unresolved D. V gave up 1 base and J gave up 1 base, with 5 bases separating them. In germline, CDR1 is SNHLY, CDR2 FYNGKV (reference sequence). There are 14 residues in the CDR3. The CDR3 protein is CASSLGQSGNTLYF. CDR3 bases read: TGTGCCAGCAGCTTAGGGCAGTCTGGAAATACGCTCTAT.

Worth noting for this clone: Genes and germline come from the mouse. The CDR3 extends 1 residue past the end of the read, so its final part is completed from the germline J gene. The rearrangement joins TRBV3 to TRBJ2-3; no clear D gene. Trimming took off 4 bases at V and 5 bases at J, with 4 bases between the two ends. The length of the CDR3 is 11 residues. Germline V lookup: CDR1 SNHLY, CDR2 FYNGKV (reference sequence). The CDR3 reads CASSSQETLYF. Partial CDR3 DNA: TGTGCCAGCAGCTCTCAAGAAACGCTGTAT.

Concerning this clone: Each gene name is a mouse one. Coverage ceases 1 residue before the CDR3 finishes, and the germline J gene fills in the end. The genes are TRBV31 and TRBJ2-3; TRBD2 matches at 8 bases. V gave up 0 bases and J gave up 0 bases; unmatched junction bases: 5. The CDR3 has 16 residues. Germline CDR1 and CDR2: GKSSPN and SITVG. The CDR3 sequence is CAWSLGGGTSAETLYF. Partial CDR3 DNA: TGTGCCTGGAGTCTAGGGGGGGGCACTAGTGCAGAAACGCTGTAT.

As to this clone: The gene names here belong to mouse. Read sequence stops 1 residue before the CDR3 end, and the germline J gene provides the missing end. The same CDR3 can be traced to other DNA sequences in this sample. V gene TRBV31 combines with J gene TRBJ2-7; 12 bases are a match to TRBD2. Germline V CDR1 and CDR2: GKSSPN, SITVG. Unmatched junction bases numbered 1, after V lost 0 bases and J lost 4 bases. The CDR3 covers 14 residues. Incomplete CDR3 DNA: TGTGCCTGGAGTCTAGGGACTGGGGGGTATGAACAGTAC. As protein: CAWSLGTGGYEQY. The whole CDR3 protein reads CAWSLGTGGYEQYF.

A remark on this clone: The genes are named according to mouse. From the germline J gene comes the end of the CDR3, since the read stops 1 residue before it. This chain links TRBV14 with TRBJ2-3; D gene unclear. There are 13 residues in the CDR3. Germline values: CDR1 SGHDT, CDR2 FRDEAV. Trimming cost V 1 base and J 1 base, with 4 bases left between them. The CDR3 sequence: CASSFGGAETLYF. The covered CDR3 bases are TGTGCCAGCAGTTTCGGAGGTGCAGAAACGCTGTAT. Full variable domain (remainder filled in from reference TRBV14 and TRBJ2-3): EAGVTQSPRYAVLQEGQAVSFWCDPISGHDTLYWYQQPRDQGPQLLVYFRDEAVIDNSQLPSDRFSAVRPKGTNSTLKIQSAKQGDTATYLCASSFGGAETLYFGSGTRLTVL.

Worth noting for this clone: Genes here carry mouse names. Coverage ceases 1 residue before the CDR3 finishes, and the germline J gene fills in the end. The gene calls are TRBV16 and TRBJ1-1, with D unclear. This CDR3 region has 11 residues. V lost 5 bases and J 7 bases, leaving 8 bases between the germline ends. Looked up from germline, CDR1 is SGHSA and CDR2 is FRNQAP. Here the CDR3 reads CASSPQVEVFF. The CDR3 DNA, read in part, is TGTGCAAGCAGCCCCCAGGTAGAAGTCTTC.

About this clone itself: Gene and germline names: mouse. The CDR3 end is not reached by the read, which stops 1 residue before it; the germline J gene fills it in. V is TRBV5 and J is TRBJ2-1; D may match TRBD1 or TRBD2 (5 bases each). Per the germline V gene, CDR1 is LGHNA and CDR2 is YNLKQL (reference sequence). The length of the CDR3 is 14 residues. V was trimmed by 2 bases and J by 1 base, leaving 6 bases between them. The CDR3 spells CASSQWDNYAEQFF. The part of the CDR3 DNA that was read is TGTGCCAGCAGCCAATGGGACAACTATGCTGAGCAGTTC.

There are a few counts of this clone. Mouse gene names apply. The sequenced fragment ends 1 residue before the CDR3 boundary, so the rest is inferred from the germline J gene. V and J are TRBV2 and TRBJ1-2; no reliable D call. Germline CDR1 reads LGHNA; CDR2 reads YSYQKL. This CDR3 has 12 residues. V lost 4 bases and J 2 bases, leaving 5 bases between the germline ends. The CDR3: CASSPDNSDYTF. The CDR3 bases that were read are TGTGCCAGCAGCCCCGACAACTCCGACTACACC.

On this clone: These gene names are mouse names. The missing CDR3 end, 1 residue past where the read stops, is filled in from the germline J gene. The V and J genes are TRBV13-3 and TRBJ2-7, with TRBD2 identical over 11 bases. V was clipped by 3 bases and J by 6 bases; unmatched bases: 2. CDR3 size: 13 residues. Germline V gene data show CDR1 as NNHDY and CDR2 as SYVADS. CDR3 DNA (partial): TGTGCCAGCAGTGGGACTGGGGGGAGTGAACAGTAC. Amino acid sequence: CASSGTGGSEQY. The CDR3, in full, reads CASSGTGGSEQYF.

To note about this clone: The gene names given are mouse names. The read ends 1 residue before the CDR3 terminus; that terminus is restored from the germline J gene. This chain uses TRBV12-2 with TRBJ2-5; 8 bases fit TRBD1. CDR1 is SGHLS, CDR2 HYDKME, per germline. Trimming took 0 bases from V and 2 from J; bases not matched to a gene: 0. The CDR3 totals 14 residues. The CDR3 loop is CASSLDRGQDTQYF. Incomplete CDR3 DNA: TGTGCCAGCTCTCTCGACAGGGGCCAAGACACCCAGTAC.

As for this clone: Each gene name is a mouse one. The read ends 1 residue early relative to the CDR3; the germline J gene fills the gap. Other DNA sequences in this specimen translate into the identical CDR3. This rearrangement joins TRBV19 to TRBJ2-2; either TRBD1 or TRBD2 may supply D (5 bases each). This CDR3 has 15 amino acids. CDR1 and CDR2 from the germline V gene are FNHDT and SITEND (reference sequence). V was clipped by 2 bases and J by 3 bases, with 11 bases between them. The DNA read from the CDR3 is TGTGCCAGCAGTATTGGGGCCGGTGACACCGGGCAGCTCTAC. Residues: CASSIGAGDTGQLY. The full CDR3 protein reads CASSIGAGDTGQLYF.

Comments on this clone: Mouse gene names apply. Read coverage stops 1 residue before the CDR3 terminus; the germline J gene supplies the remainder. The chain recombines TRBV12-2 with TRBJ2-2; the match to TRBD2 covers 8 bases. Germline CDR1 reads SGHLS; CDR2 reads HYDKME. V was pared by 0 bases and J by 4 bases, with 6 bases of the junction left unmatched. The CDR3 consists of 16 residues. The CDR3 spells CASSLAGGRTTGQLYF. Incomplete CDR3 DNA: TGTGCCAGCTCTCTCGCGGGGGGGCGGACCACCGGGCAGCTCTAC.

To note about this clone: Mouse names are used for the genes. The read halts 1 residue ahead of the CDR3 end, with the missing end drawn from the germline J gene. The rearrangement links TRBV3 to TRBJ1-2; possibly TRBD1 for D (5 bases). Trimming pared 3 bases from V and 3 bases from J, leaving 8 bases between. The CDR3 length is 13 residues. Germline V gene data show CDR1 as SNHLY and CDR2 as FYNGKV (reference sequence). This chain's CDR3 is CASSLTAYSDYTF. Incomplete CDR3 DNA: TGTGCCAGCAGCTTGACAGCCTACTCCGACTACACC.

With respect to this clone: Mouse germline and gene names are used. The CDR3 end lies 1 residue beyond the end of the read and is filled in from the germline J gene. The chain employs TRBV5 and TRBJ1-4; D unclear. Germline V CDR1 and CDR2: LGHNA, YNLKQL (reference sequence). This CDR3 comprises 14 residues. V gave up 3 bases and J gave up 1 base, with 6 bases separating them. CDR3 amino acids: CASSQRGSNERLFF. CDR3 bases read: TGTGCCAGCAGCCAGCGGGGTTCCAACGAAAGATTATTT.

Comment on this clone: Gene names are the mouse ones. Sequencing ends 1 residue short of the CDR3 end; the germline J gene provides the rest. This chain connects TRBV4 to TRBJ2-4; TRBD2 matches at 11 bases. Germline loops: CDR1 LGHDT, CDR2 YNNKQL (reference sequence). Germline trimming cut 5 bases from V and 0 bases from J; bases unmatched to any gene: 4. The CDR3 has 16 amino acids. CDR3 residues: CASSLTGGVSQNTLYF. CDR3 DNA, as far as it was read: TGTGCCAGCAGCCTGACTGGGGGGGTCAGTCAAAACACCTTGTAC.